At least ten counts were recorded for the clone carrying this T cell receptor beta chain. Its target is not known. Regions amplified from RNA transcripts were the TCR beta CDR3 regions. The HTBI primer set served for first-round RT-PCR of the TCR CDR3. Via MiXCR, TCRdb re-called the multiplex PCR reads, giving one row per CDR3 protein. Here the sample spans a few hundred thousand distinct CDR3 sequences, roughly a sixth being singletons. The sample is drawn from a study of T cells in Graves' hyperthyroidism and ophthalmopathy. Whole-study findings and limits: Most clonotypes expanded in thyroid above 0.001 were likewise present in blood.

Investigators excluded patients with uncontrolled infection, other autoimmune disease, pregnancy or lactation. V lost 0 bases and J lost 5, with 14 bases in between. The CDR3 contains 14 residues. CDR1 and CDR2 (germline): GTSNPN, SVGIG (reference sequence). The genes are TRBV30 and TRBJ2-7; maybe TRBD2 (6 bases). The TCR was taken from a woman aged 18-30 years with Graves' ophthalmopathy. Sequenced sample: blood. CDR3 coding DNA: TGTGCCTGGAGTGTAAGCAACGGACTACACGAGCAGTACTTC. As protein: CAWSVSNGLHEQYF.